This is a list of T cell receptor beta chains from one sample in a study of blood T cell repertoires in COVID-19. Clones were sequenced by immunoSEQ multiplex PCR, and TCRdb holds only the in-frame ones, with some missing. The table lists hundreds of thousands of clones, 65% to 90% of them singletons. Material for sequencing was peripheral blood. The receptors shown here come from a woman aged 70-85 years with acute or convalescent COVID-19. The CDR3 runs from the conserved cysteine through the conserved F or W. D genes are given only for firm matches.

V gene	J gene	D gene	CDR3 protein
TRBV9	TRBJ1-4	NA	CASSYRDNFEKLFF
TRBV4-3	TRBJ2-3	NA	CASSQDITVDTQYF
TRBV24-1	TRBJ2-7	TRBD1	CATSDGADRGYEQYF
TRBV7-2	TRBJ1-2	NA	CASSSGGYGYTF
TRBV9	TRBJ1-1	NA	CASSQAGPPTEAFF
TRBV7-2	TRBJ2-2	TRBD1	CASRGTVNTGELFF
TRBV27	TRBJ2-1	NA	CASLPRVLGVYNEQFF
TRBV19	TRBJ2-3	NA	CASTMGPYPGTDTQYF
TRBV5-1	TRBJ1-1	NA	CASSLGARMNTEAFF
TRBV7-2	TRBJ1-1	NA	CASSPRVLMNTEAFF
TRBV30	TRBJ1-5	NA	CAWSWPNQPQHF
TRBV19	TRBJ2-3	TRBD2	CASSILAGGPDTQYF